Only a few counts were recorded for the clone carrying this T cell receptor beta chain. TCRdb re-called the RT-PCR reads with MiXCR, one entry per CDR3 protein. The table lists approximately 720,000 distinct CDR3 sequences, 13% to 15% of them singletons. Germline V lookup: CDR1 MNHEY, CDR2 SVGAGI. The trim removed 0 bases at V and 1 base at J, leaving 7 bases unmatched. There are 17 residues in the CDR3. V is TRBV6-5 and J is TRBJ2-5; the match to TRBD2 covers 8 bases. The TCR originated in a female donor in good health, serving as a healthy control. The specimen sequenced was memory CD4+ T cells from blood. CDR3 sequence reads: CASSYSLWTSSQETQYF. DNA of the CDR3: TGTGCCAGCAGTTACTCGCTCTGGACTAGCAGCCAAGAGACCCAGTACTTC.